Listed here are 10 T cell receptor beta chains from one sample, sequenced in a study of CD8+CD57+ T cells in acquired aplastic anemia. Patients chosen for sequencing had shown CD8+CD57+ cell expansion by flow cytometry. Genomic DNA served as template for TCR beta VDJ and CDR3 profiling. TCRdb fed the reads into MiXCR, producing one record per CDR3 protein. The data contain 200,000 to 250,000 distinct CDR3 sequences, less than 60% of them singletons. The sample was sorted CD4+, CD8+, or CD8+CD57+ T cells (not recorded which) from PBMCs. These receptors were collected from a human donor with aplastic anemia.

In regard to this clonotype: The junction departs from germline at one end; a sequencing error may be responsible. The J gene is TRBJ2-7, the V gene TRBV2, with no clear D. Germline CDR1 reads SNHLY; CDR2 reads FYNNEI. This CDR3 comprises 12 residues. CDR3 in amino acids: CATSDPGYEQYF. CDR3 bases: TGTGCCACCAGTGATCCTGGCTACGAGCAGTACTTC.

V is TRBV27 and J is TRBJ1-6, with D tentatively TRBD1 (5 bases). The V gene's germline CDR1 is MNHEY and CDR2 SMNVEV (reference sequence). The CDR3 length is 18 residues. The V and J ends lost 6 bases and 2 bases respectively, with 20 bases between them. The CDR3: CASRGTGEGLPYNSPLHF. CDR3 bases: TGTGCCAGCAGGGGGACCGGGGAGGGGTTACCCTATAATTCACCCCTCCACTTT.

The chain recombines TRBV7-8 with TRBJ2-5; D could derive from TRBD1 or TRBD2 (5 bases each). The J call may be mistaken, given a closer DNA end match to TRBJ2-1. The CDR3 covers 12 residues. From germline, CDR1 is SGHVS and CDR2 FQNEAQ. The CDR3 DNA reads as TGTGCCAGCACCGGGACCGGTAATGAGCAGTTCTTC. Translation: CASTGTGNEQFF.

At least ten counts were recorded for this clonotype. The chain combines TRBV12-3 or TRBV12-4 with TRBJ1-5, with D unclear. V was trimmed by 1 base and J by 4 bases, leaving 5 bases between them. This CDR3 comprises 13 residues. The CDR3 sequence: CASSLEDNQPQHF. The DNA for the CDR3 is TGTGCCAGCAGTTTAGAGGATAATCAGCCCCAGCATTTT.

Many counts were recorded for this clonotype. V is TRBV2 and J is TRBJ1-2, with unresolved D. The CDR3 has 12 residues. V dropped 6 bases and J dropped 8 bases, with 13 bases sitting between them. Germline V gene lookup returns CDR1 SNHLY and CDR2 FYNNEI. The CDR3 nucleotides read TGTGCCAGCAGAAACAGTCTCATGGGCTACACCTTC. It yields the protein CASRNSLMGYTF.

Comments on this clonotype: At one end the junction does not follow the germline gene, possibly because of a read error. The chain is built from TRBV25-1 and TRBJ2-3; D may be TRBD2 (6 bases). The CDR3 extends over 15 amino acids. Germline V CDR1 and CDR2: MGHDK, SYGVNS. The CDR3 coding sequence is TGTGCCAGCAGTGCCCCGGCGGGACCCTTCGATACGCAGTACTTT. This translates into CASSAPAGPFDTQYF.

This clonotype was recorded many times. This chain links TRBV3-1 with TRBJ1-6; 7 bases line up with TRBD1. CDR1 LGHDT and CDR2 YNNKEL come from the germline V gene (reference sequence). This CDR3 comprises 15 residues. The ends lost 4 bases at V and 9 bases at J; junction bases unmatched: 9. CDR3 nucleotide sequence: TGTGCCAGCAGCCCTCGGGGACAGAACGGTTCACCCCTCCACTTT. This gives the protein CASSPRGQNGSPLHF.

This rearrangement joins TRBV7-9 to TRBJ2-7; tentatively, D is TRBD1 or TRBD2 (6 bases each). Trimming left V 0 bases short and J 6 bases short, with 15 bases between. CDR1 SEHNR and CDR2 FQNEAQ come from the germline V gene (reference sequence). CDR3 size: 15 residues. CDR3 DNA sequence: TGTGCCAGCAGCTTAGCATTGGGGGGCTATGGCGAGCAGTACTTC. Translated, it gives CASSLALGGYGEQYF.

This clonotype was counted only a few times. This chain connects TRBV29-1 to TRBJ1-2, with 8 bases fitting TRBD1. Trimming cost V 7 bases and J 2 bases; bases outside gene matches: 12. In germline, CDR1 is SQVTM, CDR2 ANQGSEA. The CDR3 extends over 15 amino acids. In DNA, the CDR3 is TGCAGCGCCGGGACAGGAGGTTTGAAGAACTATGGCTACACCTTC. It yields the protein CSAGTGGLKNYGYTF. The full variable domain, its missing parts supplied by reference TRBV29-1 and TRBJ1-2, is SAVISQKPSRDICQRGTSLTIQCQVDSQVTMMFWYRQQPGQSLTLIATANQGSEATYESGFVIDKFPISRPNLTFSTLTVSNMSPEDSSIYLCSAGTGGLKNYGYTFGSGTRLTVV.

In its sample, this clonotype was seen many times. The J gene is TRBJ1-6, the V gene TRBV9; D is uncertain. Germline CDR1 is SGDLS and CDR2 is YYNGEE. The ends were cut back, 0 bases at V and 10 bases at J, with 5 bases in the middle. The CDR3 loop spans 12 amino acids. CDR3 amino acids: CASSVVDSPLHF. CDR3 nucleotides: TGTGCCAGCAGCGTAGTGGACTCACCCCTCCACTTT.